In this sample, the clone carrying this T cell receptor beta chain turned up a few times. The authors ran a second PCR of roughly 6 to 12 cycles using a sample-barcoded 5' primer and a J-beta primer mix. TCRdb fed the 5' RACE reads into MiXCR, producing one record per CDR3 protein. The data hold 800,000 to 1,300,000 distinct CDR3 sequences, with around 25% observed a single time. The data are from a study of blood T cells in healthy people across ages. Germline CDR1 reads SGHTA; CDR2 reads FQGTGA. The CDR3 runs 14 residues. The V gene lost 3 bases and the J gene lost 4 bases, with 11 bases spanning the gap. These data also featured in a second study, about T cells of mothers and their children.

The specimen sequenced was blood. The chain carries TRBV7-3 and TRBJ2-3; either TRBD1 or TRBD2 may supply D (5 bases each). The source of this sequence is a girl aged 2-10 years in good health. The CDR3 nucleotides read TGTGCCAGCAGCTTGGGGGTATGGGCAGATACGCAGTATTTT. Its translation is CASSLGVWADTQYF.